Each of the 27 T cell receptor beta chains below was sequenced from the same sample in a study of blood T cell repertoires in COVID-19. Sequenced by immunoSEQ multiplex PCR; TCRdb stores in-frame clones only, minus some. The sample carries 120,000 to 150,000 clones, less than 90% recorded once. Sequencing was carried out using peripheral blood. These receptor sequences come from a human donor in a cohort sampled during active COVID-19.

The chain has TRBV11-2 and TRBJ1-2, with a tentative D call TRBD1 (5 bases). V was clipped by 2 bases and J by 4 bases, with 14 bases between them. Per germline, CDR1 SGHAT and CDR2 FQNNGV. The length of the CDR3 is 15 residues. The CDR3 DNA reads TGTGCCAGCAGCTTAAGGCCAGGGTGGGCCTATGGCTACACCTTC. Protein sequence: CASSLRPGWAYGYTF. Full variable domain (remainder filled in from reference TRBV11-2 and TRBJ1-2): EAGVAQSPRYKIIEKRQSVAFWCNPISGHATLYWYQQILGQGPKLLIQFQNNGVVDDSQLPKDRFSAERLKGVDSTLKIQPAKLEDSAVYLCASSLRPGWAYGYTFGSGTRLTVV.

The sample holds many counts of this clone. This sequence joins TRBV11-3 and TRBJ1-4, with D possibly TRBD1 on 5 matching bases. Trimming took off 3 bases at V and 10 bases at J, with 18 bases between the two ends. Per germline, CDR1 SGHNT and CDR2 YENEEA. The CDR3 length is 15 residues. Here the CDR3 DNA reads TGTGCCAGCAGCTTCGGTTCCCGGGGGGGAGGAAAACTGTTTTTT. Protein product: CASSFGSRGGGKLFF.

This sequence joins TRBV3-1 (or the pseudogene TRBV3-2) and TRBJ1-2; 7 bases line up with TRBD1. Losses at the gene ends were 4 bases for V and 5 bases for J; bases not matched to a gene: 7. Germline assignment: CDR1 LGHDT and CDR2 YNNKEL (reference sequence). The CDR3 is 14 amino acids. The CDR3 sequence is CASSPPTGRYGYTF. The CDR3 DNA reads TGTGCCAGCAGCCCTCCGACAGGGCGGTATGGCTACACCTTC.

The chain recombines TRBV2 with TRBJ2-1; D perhaps matches TRBD1 (6 bases). Looked up from germline, CDR1 is SNHLY and CDR2 is FYNNEI. The CDR3 consists of 14 residues. V lost 9 bases and J 4 bases, leaving 16 bases between the germline ends. The CDR3 loop reads CASRYRALYNEQFF. The CDR3 DNA reads as TGTGCCAGTCGTTACAGGGCACTTTACAATGAGCAGTTCTTC.

In DNA, the CDR3 is TGTGCTAGTGGCCAAGGGGGGGCGGAGACCCAGTACTTC. The encoded protein is CASGQGGAETQYF. The chain uses TRBV12-5 and TRBJ2-5, with D possibly TRBD2 on 7 matching bases. Germline loops: CDR1 LGHNT, CDR2 FRNRAP. Between the trimmed V and J ends, which lost 6 bases and 5 bases, there was a span of 13 bases. The CDR3 spans 13 residues.

V is TRBV30 and J is TRBJ2-7; D perhaps matches TRBD1 (6 bases). The V end lost 5 bases, the J end lost 4 bases, and 12 bases lay between the germline ends. This CDR3 contains 12 residues. CDR1 and CDR2 from the germline V gene are GTSNPN and SVGIG (reference sequence). CDR3 in DNA: TGTGCCTGGTCTCGGCAGGGGTACGAGCAGTACTTC. Protein: CAWSRQGYEQYF. Using reference TRBV30 and TRBJ2-7 for the parts outside the CDR3, the full variable domain is SQTIHQWPATLVQPVGSPLSLECTVEGTSNPNLYWYRQAAGRGLQLLFYSVGIGQISSEVPQNLSASRPQDRQFILSSKKLLLSDSGFYLCAWSRQGYEQYFGPGTRLTVT.

This clone was found once. The V call is TRBV25-1, the J call TRBJ1-2; TRBD1 might be the D (6 bases). The CDR3 consists of 18 residues. From germline, CDR1 is MGHDK and CDR2 SYGVNS. Trimming removed 4 bases at V and 0 bases at J, with 21 bases between. The CDR3 coding sequence is TGTGCCAGCAGTGGATCGCTAGCACAGGGTTTAGCTAACTATGGCTACACCTTC. Translation gives CASSGSLAQGLANYGYTF.

The chain links TRBV7-2 to TRBJ2-7, with D tentatively TRBD2 (5 bases). CDR1 is SGHTA and CDR2 is FQGNSA in the germline V gene. The CDR3 covers 15 residues. Deletions cut 1 base from V and 3 bases from J, with 13 bases between. In DNA form, the CDR3 reads TGTGCCAGCAGCTTAGGGCCCAGCGGAGTCTACGAGCAGTACTTC. This gives the protein CASSLGPSGVYEQYF.

CDR3 nucleotide sequence: TGTGCCAGCAGCCCCGAGTTCGGGAACCCGGGAGCTTTCTTT. This sequence encodes CASSPEFGNPGAFF. V gene TRBV3-1 (or the pseudogene TRBV3-2) combines with J gene TRBJ1-1; D is ambiguous. V was clipped by 4 bases and J by 10 bases, with 19 bases between them. The CDR3 is 14 amino acids. CDR1 LGHDT and CDR2 YNNKEL come from the germline V gene (reference sequence).

This sequence joins TRBV4-3 and TRBJ1-2; D gene unclear. Trimming took 0 bases from V and 4 from J, leaving 9 bases between them. The CDR3 has 14 residues. Per the germline V gene, CDR1 is LGHNA and CDR2 is YSLEER. CDR3 bases: TGCGCCAGCAGCCAAGAGGGCCCTTCCTATGGCTACACCTTC. Protein product: CASSQEGPSYGYTF.

This clone has a single count. This sequence joins TRBV4-3 and TRBJ1-5, with no clear D. Germline loops: CDR1 LGHNA, CDR2 YSLEER. With 1 base removed from V and 0 bases from J, the gap between germline ends came to 7 bases. The CDR3 is 15 residues long. In nucleotides, the CDR3 is TGCGCCAGCAGCCAAGGTCGGGATAGCAATCAGCCCCAGCATTTT. Protein product: CASSQGRDSNQPQHF.

This chain joins TRBV5-1 and TRBJ2-5; 8 nucleotides agree with TRBD2. CDR3 length equals 13 residues. The germline V gene encodes CDR1 SGHRS and CDR2 YFSETQ. The trim removed 3 bases at V and 5 bases at J, leaving 3 bases unmatched. CDR3 nucleotide sequence: TGCGCCAGCAGCTCGGGGGGGCGGGAGACCCAGTACTTC. Encoded protein: CASSSGGRETQYF.

The genes are TRBV11-2 and TRBJ1-5, with a weak D call TRBD1 (6 bases). Trimming removed 4 bases at V and 6 bases at J, with 16 bases between. CDR1 is SGHAT, CDR2 FQNNGV, per germline. There are 15 residues in the CDR3. The CDR3 DNA follows: TGTGCCAGCAGCTACGACGAAGGGGGTTCTCAGCCCCAGCATTTT. Its protein product is CASSYDEGGSQPQHF.

The chain employs TRBV6-5 and TRBJ1-2, with D perhaps TRBD1 (6 bases). This CDR3 is 15 amino acids long. With 2 bases removed from V and 5 bases from J, the gap between germline ends came to 15 bases. Germline V gene lookup returns CDR1 MNHEY and CDR2 SVGAGI. CDR3 coding DNA: TGTGCCAGCAGTTACGTGAGGGGGGGCACATATGGCTACACCTTC. It yields the protein CASSYVRGGTYGYTF.

This sequence joins TRBV18 and TRBJ1-2, with TRBD1 matching over 11 bases. The V gene's germline CDR1 is KGHSH and CDR2 LQKENI. CDR3 length: 14 residues. J lost 7 bases, V lost 0 bases, and 1 base had no gene match. The CDR3 reads CASSPPDRGLGYTF. The DNA of the CDR3 is TGTGCCAGCTCACCACCGGACAGGGGGCTTGGCTACACCTTC.

The chain links TRBV28 to TRBJ2-2; 7 bases agree with TRBD2. The V gene end was trimmed by 10 bases and the J gene end by 6 bases; junction bases not matched to a gene: 5. CDR1 is MDHEN, CDR2 SYDVKM, per germline. CDR3 length: 12 residues. For the CDR3, the DNA is TGTGCCACCCCTAGCGGTTCCGGGGAGCTGTTTTTT. Its translation: CATPSGSGELFF.

The rearrangement joins TRBV30 to TRBJ1-1, with D possibly matching TRBD1 (6 bases). Trimming took off 2 bases at V and 4 bases at J, with 14 bases between the two ends. The CDR3 runs 14 residues. Per germline, CDR1 GTSNPN and CDR2 SVGIG (reference sequence). CDR3 region: CAWSIGGGVTEAFF. In DNA, the CDR3 is TGTGCCTGGAGTATCGGGGGGGGCGTCACTGAAGCTTTCTTT.

This chain joins TRBV7-2 and TRBJ2-7, with 13 bases aligning to TRBD2. The CDR3 is 14 residues long. Germline assignment: CDR1 SGHTA and CDR2 FQGNSA. Trimming at V came to 10 bases and at J to 7 bases, leaving 10 bases not matched to a gene. This CDR3 is CATSGLAGEWEQYF. The DNA for the CDR3 is TGTGCCACTAGTGGACTAGCGGGGGAGTGGGAGCAGTACTTC.

This chain joins TRBV21-1 and TRBJ1-2. TRBV21-1 is noted as a pseudogene. This CDR3 comprises 14 residues. The CDR3 sequence: CASSKARGLYGYTF. The CDR3 DNA reads as TGTGCCAGCAGCAAAGCGAGGGGACTCTATGGCTACACCTTC.

The CDR3 region is CASHGTQGEREQFF. The CDR3 nucleotides are TGTGCCAGCCACGGGACTCAGGGTGAGCGTGAGCAGTTCTTC. J is TRBJ2-1 and V is TRBV6-5, with D perhaps TRBD2 (6 bases). Trimming took 8 bases from V and 9 from J, leaving 20 bases between them. Germline-derived CDR1 and CDR2 are MNHEY and SVGAGI. CDR3 length equals 14 residues.

V usage is TRBV9 and J usage is TRBJ2-3; maybe TRBD1 (5 bases). The CDR3 runs 15 residues. Trimming shortened V by 0 bases and J by 3 bases, and 11 bases separated the two germline ends. Germline V gene data show CDR1 as SGDLS and CDR2 as YYNGEE. The CDR3 DNA follows: TGTGCCAGCAGCGTAGCTCCAGGGCCAACAGATACGCAGTATTTT. It is translated as CASSVAPGPTDTQYF.

J is TRBJ1-4 and V is TRBV7-6, with TRBD1 as a possible D gene (6 bases). The CDR3 sequence is 14 residues long. Germline V gene data show CDR1 as SGHVS and CDR2 as FNYEAQ. Trimming took off 5 bases at V and 7 bases at J, with 14 bases between the two ends. For the CDR3, the DNA is TGTGCCAGCAGCACCGGGACATCGAGTGAAAAACTGTTTTTT. Amino acids: CASSTGTSSEKLFF.

This rearrangement joins TRBV5-1 to TRBJ1-2, with 9 bases fitting TRBD1. This CDR3 is built from 14 residues. The trim removed 3 bases at V and 4 bases at J, leaving 4 bases unmatched. Germline CDR1 SGHRS, CDR2 YFSETQ. In nucleotides, the CDR3 is TGCGCCAGCAGCTCCGGGACAGGGTCCTATGGCTACACCTTC. Translating it yields CASSSGTGSYGYTF.

The chain is built from TRBV4-1 and TRBJ2-3, with 7 positions matching TRBD2. V trimming: 1 base; J trimming: 4 bases; junction bases outside the gene matches: 5. CDR1 and CDR2 from the germline V gene are MGHRA and YSYEKL. The CDR3 has 15 amino acids. CDR3 DNA sequence: TGCGCCAGCAGCCAAGGAGCGGGGAGGTCAGATACGCAGTATTTT. The encoded protein is CASSQGAGRSDTQYF.

The chain uses TRBV5-8 and TRBJ2-5, with a possible D match to TRBD2 (5 bases). The CDR3 covers 15 residues. Germline V CDR1 and CDR2: SGHTS, YDEGEE. V was pared by 2 bases and J by 0 bases, with 11 bases between. The CDR3 here is CASSFGLTYQETQYF. As DNA, the CDR3 is TGTGCCAGCAGCTTTGGACTTACGTACCAAGAGACCCAGTACTTC.

The chain couples TRBV28 to TRBJ2-5; TRBD2 is a possible D gene (5 bases). There are 15 residues in the CDR3. CDR1 and CDR2 (germline): MDHEN, SYDVKM. Trimming cost V 7 bases and J 4 bases, with 19 bases left between them. CDR3 in DNA: TGTGCCAGCACCCCTCAACTAGGCCGGGGAGAGACCCAGTACTTC. This gives the protein CASTPQLGRGETQYF.

The genes are TRBV30 and TRBJ2-7, with a tentative D call TRBD2 (6 bases). This CDR3 has 13 residues. Trimming took off 3 bases at V and 0 bases at J, with 9 bases between the two ends. Per germline, CDR1 GTSNPN and CDR2 SVGIG (reference sequence). DNA of the CDR3: TGTGCCTGGAGCCGGGGGAACTCCTACGAGCAGTACTTC. Translation gives CAWSRGNSYEQYF.